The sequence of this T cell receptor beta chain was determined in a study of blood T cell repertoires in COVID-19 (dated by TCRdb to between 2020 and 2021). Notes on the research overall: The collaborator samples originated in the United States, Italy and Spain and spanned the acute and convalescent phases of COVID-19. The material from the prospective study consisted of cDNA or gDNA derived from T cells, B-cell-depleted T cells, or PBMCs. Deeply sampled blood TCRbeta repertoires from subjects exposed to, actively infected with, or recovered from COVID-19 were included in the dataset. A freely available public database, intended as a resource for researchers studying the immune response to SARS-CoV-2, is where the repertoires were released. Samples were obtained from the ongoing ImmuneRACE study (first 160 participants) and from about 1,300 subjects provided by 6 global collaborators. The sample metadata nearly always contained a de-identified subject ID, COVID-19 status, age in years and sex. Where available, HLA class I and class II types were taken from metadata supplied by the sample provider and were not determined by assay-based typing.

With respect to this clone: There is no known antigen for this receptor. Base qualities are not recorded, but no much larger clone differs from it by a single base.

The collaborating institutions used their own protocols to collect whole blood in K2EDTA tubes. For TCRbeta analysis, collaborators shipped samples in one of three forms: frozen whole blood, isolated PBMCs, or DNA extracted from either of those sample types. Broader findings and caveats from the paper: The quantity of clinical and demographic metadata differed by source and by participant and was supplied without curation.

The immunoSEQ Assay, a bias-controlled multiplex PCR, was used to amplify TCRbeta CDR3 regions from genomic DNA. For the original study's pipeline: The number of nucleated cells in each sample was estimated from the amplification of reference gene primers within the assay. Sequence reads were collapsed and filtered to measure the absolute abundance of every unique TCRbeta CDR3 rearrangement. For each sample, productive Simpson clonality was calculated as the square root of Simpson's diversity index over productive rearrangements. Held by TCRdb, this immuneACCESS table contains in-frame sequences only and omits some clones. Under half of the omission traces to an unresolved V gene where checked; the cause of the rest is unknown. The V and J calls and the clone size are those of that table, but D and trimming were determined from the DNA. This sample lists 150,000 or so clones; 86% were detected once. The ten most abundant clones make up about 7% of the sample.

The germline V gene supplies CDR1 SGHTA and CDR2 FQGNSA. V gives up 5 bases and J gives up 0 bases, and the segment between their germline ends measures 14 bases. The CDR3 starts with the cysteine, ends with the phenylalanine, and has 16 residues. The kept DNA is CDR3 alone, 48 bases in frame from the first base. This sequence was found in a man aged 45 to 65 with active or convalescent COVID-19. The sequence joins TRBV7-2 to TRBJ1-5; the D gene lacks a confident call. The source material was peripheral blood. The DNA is TGTGCCAGCAGCCCCCATGCGGGGTATAGCAATCAGCCCCAGCATTTT. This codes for CASSPHAGYSNQPQHF.